This passage covers 10 T cell receptor beta chains from one sample sequenced in a study of CD8+CD57+ T cells in acquired aplastic anemia. Profiles of TCR beta VDJ and CDR3 were generated from a genomic DNA template. TCRdb analysed the reads with MiXCR anew, one entry per CDR3 protein. The sample comprises some 170,000 distinct CDR3 sequences, 63% of which are singletons, and about two fifths rests with the top ten. Before being chosen for sequencing, patients had shown CD8+CD57+ cell expansion by flow cytometry. Sequenced: sorted CD4+, CD8+, or CD8+CD57+ T cells (not recorded which) from PBMCs. These receptors were collected from a human donor with aplastic anemia.

A word on this clonotype: Since a much larger clone is just one base distant, this may be a read error. The gene calls are TRBV4-1 and TRBJ2-7, with 7 bases aligning to TRBD1. CDR1 is MGHRA, CDR2 YSYEKL, per germline. The length of the CDR3 is 14 residues. The CDR3 is CVSSPRQGSYEQYF. The CDR3, as DNA: TGCGTCAGCAGCCCTCGACAGGGTTCCTACGAGCAGTACTTC.

The rearrangement joins TRBV20-1 to TRBJ2-7; 11 bases match TRBD1. Germline CDR1 reads DFQATT; CDR2 reads SNEGSKA (reference sequence). CDR3 size: 16 residues. With V trimmed by 5 bases and J by 4 bases, 13 bases remained unmatched. The CDR3 coding sequence is TGCAGTGCTCGGCACGCAAGAGGACAGGGGGCTTACGAGCAGTACTTC. Its translation: CSARHARGQGAYEQYF.

The chain is built from TRBV7-9 and TRBJ2-5; 9 positions agree with TRBD1. The length of the CDR3 is 15 residues. V gave up 8 bases and J gave up 4 bases; unmatched junction bases: 11. CDR1 SEHNR and CDR2 FQNEAQ come from the germline V gene (reference sequence). The CDR3 is CASGTGGAARETQYF. The CDR3 nucleotides are TGTGCCAGCGGAACAGGGGGCGCAGCACGAGAGACCCAGTACTTC.

J is TRBJ1-4 and V is TRBV25-1, with 11 bases lining up with TRBD1. The germline gives CDR1 MGHDK, CDR2 SYGVNS. The V and J ends lost 2 bases and 8 bases, in that order; junction bases with no gene match: 4. The CDR3 runs 15 residues. Here the CDR3 DNA reads TGTGCCAGCAGTGAAGGGGGACAGGGGGGGGAAAAACTGTTTTTT. Protein sequence: CASSEGGQGGEKLFF. The full variable domain, in which reference TRBV25-1 and TRBJ1-4 provide the parts outside the CDR3, is EADIYQTPRYLVIGTGKKITLECSQTMGHDKMYWYQQDPGMELHLIHYSYGVNSTEKGDLSSESTVSRIRTEHFPLTLESARPSHTSQYLCASSEGGQGGEKLFFGSGTQLSVL.

J is TRBJ2-7 and V is TRBV20-1; perhaps TRBD2 as D (5 bases). Germline V CDR1 and CDR2: DFQATT, SNEGSKA (reference sequence). There are 15 residues in the CDR3. The V gene lost 0 bases and the J gene lost 0 bases, with 12 bases spanning the gap. The CDR3 loop is CSARDSGYSSYEQYF. CDR3 DNA: TGCAGTGCTAGAGATTCGGGGTACAGCTCCTACGAGCAGTACTTC.

This clonotype was recorded many times. J is TRBJ2-3 and V is TRBV4-1; D uncertain. Germline V gene sequence: CDR1 MGHRA, CDR2 YSYEKL. This CDR3 region has 15 residues. The V end was cut by 5 bases, the J end by 1 base, with 13 bases between. CDR3 bases: TGCGCCAGCAGCGAGGATCGGCTGGGCACAGATACGCAGTATTTT. It is translated as CASSEDRLGTDTQYF.

This chain uses TRBV7-8 with TRBJ1-1; no definite D call. This CDR3 is 14 amino acids long. CDR1 is SGHVS, CDR2 FQNEAQ, per germline. Between the trimmed V and J ends, which lost 4 bases and 4 bases, there was a span of 13 bases. The CDR3 loop reads CASSSIRIGTEAFF. The CDR3 DNA sequence: TGTGCCAGCAGCTCGATCAGGATTGGCACTGAAGCTTTCTTT.

This clonotype was picked up many times. The V call is TRBV12-3 or TRBV12-4, the J call TRBJ2-2, with TRBD1 identical over 10 bases. The CDR3 runs to 15 residues. V lost 5 bases to trimming and J lost 3 bases; unmatched junction nucleotides: 3. CDR3 nucleotides: TGTGCCAGCAGTCGAGACAGGGGGCACACCGGGGAGCTGTTTTTT. This encodes CASSRDRGHTGELFF.

This clonotype was found many times. The gene calls are TRBV2 and TRBJ1-5; unclear D gene. V was trimmed by 4 bases and J by 6 bases, leaving 7 bases between them. Per the germline V gene, CDR1 is SNHLY and CDR2 is FYNNEI. This CDR3 has 12 residues. The CDR3 sequence: CASSAGSQPQHF. DNA of the CDR3: TGTGCCAGCAGTGCCGGCAGTCAGCCCCAGCATTTT.

Ten or more counts support this clonotype. The genes are TRBV4-1 and TRBJ2-7, with 7 bases lining up with TRBD2. The germline V gene encodes CDR1 MGHRA and CDR2 YSYEKL. V lost 3 bases to trimming and J lost 2 bases; unmatched junction nucleotides: 7. The CDR3 is 15 amino acids. CDR3 sequence (DNA): TGCGCCAGCAGCCACGAAGCGGGGAATACCTACGAGCAGTACTTC. Its translation: CASSHEAGNTYEQYF.